One sample yielded the 7 T cell receptor beta chains listed below, sequenced in a study of identical twins listed by TCRdb under 2016. Library preparation used 5' RACE. Sequencing instrument: Illumina HiSeq 2000. TCRdb trimmed public reads at Q25 via fastp, called clones via MiXCR and kept in-frame beta chains. All rows with the same CDR3 protein become a single entry with the most common DNA and genes. This sample lists roughly 570,000 distinct CDR3 sequences; just under 10% were detected once. Around 3% of the sample comes from the top ten. This same sample was also part of a study on yellow fever vaccine responses in identical twins.

Input material: PBMCs. The receptors were sampled from a young woman in good health.

Ten or more counts support this clonotype. The V gene is TRBV6-1, the J gene TRBJ2-2; 10 positions agree with TRBD1. This CDR3 comprises 17 residues. In germline, CDR1 is MNHNS, CDR2 SASEGT. With 7 bases clipped from V and 6 bases from J, the junction kept 14 bases outside the gene matches. The CDR3, as DNA: TGTGCCAGCAACAAAATGATGGGACAGGGGTATTCCGGGGAGCTGTTTTTT. It translates to CASNKMMGQGYSGELFF.

This clonotype has at least ten counts. The chain couples TRBV5-1 to TRBJ1-4; 11 positions match TRBD1. V was clipped by 4 bases and J by 8 bases; unmatched bases: 7. Germline CDR1 is SGHRS and CDR2 is YFSETQ. There are 15 residues in the CDR3. For the CDR3, the DNA is TGCGCCAGCAGCAATGCCGGGACAGGGGGGGAAAAACTGTTTTTT. It specifies CASSNAGTGGEKLFF.

The V gene is TRBV20-1, the J gene TRBJ2-7; 13 bases line up with TRBD2. The CDR3 runs 16 residues. CDR1 is DFQATT, CDR2 SNEGSKA, per germline (reference sequence). With 6 bases clipped from V and 7 bases from J, the junction kept 15 bases outside the gene matches. As DNA, the CDR3 is TGCAGTGCCCCCCGGGGGACTAGCGGGACAGGCGGGGAGCAGTACTTC. It yields the protein CSAPRGTSGTGGEQYF.

This clonotype occurred a few times. The V gene is TRBV7-2, the J gene TRBJ2-7; 8 bases fit TRBD1. J gave up 4 bases and V 4 bases, and 12 bases lay outside the gene matches. Germline V CDR1 and CDR2: SGHTA, FQGNSA. The CDR3 totals 16 residues. The DNA of the CDR3 is TGTGCCAGCAGCTCATACAGGACAGGGATGGTTTACGAGCAGTACTTC. Translated: CASSSYRTGMVYEQYF.

The chain recombines TRBV18 with TRBJ2-1, with D possibly called TRBD1 or TRBD2 (6 bases each). The CDR3 runs 17 residues. Trimming took 3 bases from V and 0 from J, leaving 15 bases between them. Per germline, CDR1 KGHSH and CDR2 LQKENI. CDR3 nucleotide sequence: TGTGCCAGCTCACCTCTTTCGGGGGCGTCCTCCTACAATGAGCAGTTCTTC. Translated, it gives CASSPLSGASSYNEQFF.

This clonotype was seen a handful of times. V and J are TRBV12-3 or TRBV12-4 and TRBJ2-7; no firm D call. This CDR3 is 14 amino acids long. The V gene lost 3 bases and the J gene lost 5 bases, with 14 bases spanning the gap. CDR3 protein: CASSFTGSFDEQYF. For the CDR3, the DNA is TGTGCCAGCAGTTTTACCGGAAGTTTCGACGAGCAGTACTTC.

This clonotype was detected a few times. The chain employs TRBV7-9 and TRBJ2-1, with 9 bases fitting TRBD1. The CDR3 extends over 17 amino acids. Unmatched junction bases numbered 10, after V lost 4 bases and J lost 3 bases. Germline V CDR1 and CDR2: SEHNR, FQNEAQ (reference sequence). This chain's CDR3 is CASSSRRTGVIYNEQFF. The CDR3 DNA is TGTGCCAGCAGCTCACGGCGGACAGGGGTGATCTACAATGAGCAGTTCTTC.